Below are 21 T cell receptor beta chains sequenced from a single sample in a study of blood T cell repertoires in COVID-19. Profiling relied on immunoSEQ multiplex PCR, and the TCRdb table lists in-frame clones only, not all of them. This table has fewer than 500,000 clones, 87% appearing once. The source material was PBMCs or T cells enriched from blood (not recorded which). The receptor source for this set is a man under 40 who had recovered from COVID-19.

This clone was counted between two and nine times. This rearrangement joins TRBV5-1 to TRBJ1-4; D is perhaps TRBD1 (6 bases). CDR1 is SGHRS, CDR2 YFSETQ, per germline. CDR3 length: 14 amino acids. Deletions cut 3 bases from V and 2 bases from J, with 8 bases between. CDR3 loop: CASSSDRTNEKLFF. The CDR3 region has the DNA TGCGCCAGCAGCTCAGACAGGACTAATGAAAAACTGTTTTTT.

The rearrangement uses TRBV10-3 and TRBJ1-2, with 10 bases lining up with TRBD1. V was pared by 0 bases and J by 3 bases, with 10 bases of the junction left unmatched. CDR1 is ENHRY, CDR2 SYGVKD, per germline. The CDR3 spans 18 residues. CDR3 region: CAISESIPGQGNHYGYTF. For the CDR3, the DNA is TGTGCCATCAGTGAGTCGATCCCGGGACAGGGGAATCACTATGGCTACACCTTC.

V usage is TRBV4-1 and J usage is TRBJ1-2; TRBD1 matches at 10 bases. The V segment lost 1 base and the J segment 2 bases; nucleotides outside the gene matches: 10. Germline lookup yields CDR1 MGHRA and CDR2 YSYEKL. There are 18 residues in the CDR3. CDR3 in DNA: TGCGCCAGCAGCCAAGTCGTGGATAGGACAGGGGGAAACTATGGCTACACCTTC. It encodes CASSQVVDRTGGNYGYTF.

The CDR3 DNA follows: TGTGCCAGCAGTTACGGGGGCCTGCAGGCCTACAATGAGCAGTTCTTC. The encoded protein is CASSYGGLQAYNEQFF. This chain uses TRBV6-5 with TRBJ2-1; tentative D call: TRBD1 (6 bases). The CDR3 runs 16 residues. Germline CDR1 MNHEY, CDR2 SVGAGI. V gave up 2 bases and J gave up 2 bases, with 13 bases separating them.

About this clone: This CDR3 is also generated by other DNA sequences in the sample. The CDR3 coding sequence is TGCGCCAGCAGCTCCACCTACGAGCAGTACTTC. Translated, it gives CASSSTYEQYF. The V gene is TRBV5-1, the J gene TRBJ2-7, with D uncertain. The V end lost 3 bases, the J end lost 2 bases, and 3 bases lay between the germline ends. This CDR3 is 11 amino acids long. Germline CDR1 SGHRS, CDR2 YFSETQ.

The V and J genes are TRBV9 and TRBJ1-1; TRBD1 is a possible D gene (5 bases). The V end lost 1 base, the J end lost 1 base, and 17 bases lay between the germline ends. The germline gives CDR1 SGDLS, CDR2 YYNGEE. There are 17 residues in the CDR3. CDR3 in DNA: TGTGCCAGCAGCGTACTTGAAGTCTTGGGGGGGAACACTGAAGCTTTCTTT. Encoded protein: CASSVLEVLGGNTEAFF.

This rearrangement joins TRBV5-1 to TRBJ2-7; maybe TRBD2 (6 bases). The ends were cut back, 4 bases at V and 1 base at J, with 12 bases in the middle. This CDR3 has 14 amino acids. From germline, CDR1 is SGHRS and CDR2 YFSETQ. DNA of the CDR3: TGCGCCAGCAGCCCCATCGGGGGTTCCTACGAGCAGTACTTC. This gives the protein CASSPIGGSYEQYF. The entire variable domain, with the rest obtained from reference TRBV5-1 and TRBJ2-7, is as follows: KAGVTQTPRYLIKTRGQQVTLSCSPISGHRSVSWYQQTPGQGLQFLFEYFSETQRNKGNFPGRFSGRQFSNSRSEMNVSTLELGDSALYLCASSPIGGSYEQYFGPGTRLTVT.

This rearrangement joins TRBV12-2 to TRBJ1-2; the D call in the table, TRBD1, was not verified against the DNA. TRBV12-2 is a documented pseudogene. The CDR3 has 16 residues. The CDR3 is CASRFKTTGGNYGYTF. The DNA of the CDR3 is TGTGCAAGTCGCTTTAAAACGACAGGGGGCAACTATGGCTACACCTTC.

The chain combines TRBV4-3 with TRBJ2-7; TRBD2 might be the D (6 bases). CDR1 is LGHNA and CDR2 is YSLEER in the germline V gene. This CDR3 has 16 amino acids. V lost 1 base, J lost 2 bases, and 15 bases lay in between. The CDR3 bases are TGCGCCAGCAGCCAAGGTACGGGCGCGGGGCCCTACGAGCAGTACTTC. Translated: CASSQGTGAGPYEQYF.

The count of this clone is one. This CDR3 reads CSVAGQGRRGTEAFF. Here the CDR3 DNA reads TGCAGCGTTGCGGGACAGGGGCGCCGAGGCACTGAAGCTTTCTTT. V is TRBV29-1 and J is TRBJ1-1; 10 nucleotides align to TRBD1. Germline V CDR1 and CDR2: SQVTM, ANQGSEA. V was pared by 4 bases and J by 4 bases, with 9 bases of the junction left unmatched. The CDR3 contains 15 residues.

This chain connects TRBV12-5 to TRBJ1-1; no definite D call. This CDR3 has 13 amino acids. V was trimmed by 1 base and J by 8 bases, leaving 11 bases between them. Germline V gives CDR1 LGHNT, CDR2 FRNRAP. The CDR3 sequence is CASGLGARREAFF. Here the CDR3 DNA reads TGTGCTAGTGGTTTGGGGGCCCGACGGGAAGCTTTCTTT.

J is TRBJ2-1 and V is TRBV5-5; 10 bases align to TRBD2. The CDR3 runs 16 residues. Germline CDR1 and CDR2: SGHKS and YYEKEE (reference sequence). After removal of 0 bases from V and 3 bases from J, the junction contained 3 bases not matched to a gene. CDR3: CASSLVAGGLYNEQFF. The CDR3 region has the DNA TGTGCCAGCAGCTTGGTAGCGGGGGGCCTCTACAATGAGCAGTTCTTC.

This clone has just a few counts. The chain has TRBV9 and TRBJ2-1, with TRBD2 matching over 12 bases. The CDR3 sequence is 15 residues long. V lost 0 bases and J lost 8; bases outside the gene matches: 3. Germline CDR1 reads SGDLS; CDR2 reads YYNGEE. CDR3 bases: TGTGCCAGCAGCGTAGGGACTAGCGGGGTAGATGAGCAGTTCTTC. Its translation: CASSVGTSGVDEQFF.

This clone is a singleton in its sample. The CDR3, as DNA: TGTGCCAGCAGCTTGCCTCGACAGGAGAGGTCAACCGGGGAGCTGTTTTTT. Encoded protein: CASSLPRQERSTGELFF. The chain links TRBV7-8 to TRBJ2-2, with a weak D call TRBD1 (6 bases). The CDR3 consists of 17 residues. V gave up 3 bases and J gave up 5 bases, with 19 bases separating them. CDR1 and CDR2 (germline): SGHVS, FQNEAQ.

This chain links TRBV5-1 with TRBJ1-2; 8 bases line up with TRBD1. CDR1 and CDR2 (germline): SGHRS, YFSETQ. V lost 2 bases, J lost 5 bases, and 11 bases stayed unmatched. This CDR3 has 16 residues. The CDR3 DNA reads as TGCGCCAGCAGCTTAAGCCCCTCGCAGGGGGCTTATGGCTACACCTTC. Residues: CASSLSPSQGAYGYTF.

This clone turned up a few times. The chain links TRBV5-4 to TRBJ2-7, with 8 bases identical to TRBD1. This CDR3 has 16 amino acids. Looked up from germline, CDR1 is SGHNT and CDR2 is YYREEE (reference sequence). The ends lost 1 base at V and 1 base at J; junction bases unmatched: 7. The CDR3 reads CASSLSPRQGSYEQYF. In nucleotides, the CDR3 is TGTGCCAGCAGCTTGTCCCCGAGACAGGGGTCCTACGAGCAGTACTTC.

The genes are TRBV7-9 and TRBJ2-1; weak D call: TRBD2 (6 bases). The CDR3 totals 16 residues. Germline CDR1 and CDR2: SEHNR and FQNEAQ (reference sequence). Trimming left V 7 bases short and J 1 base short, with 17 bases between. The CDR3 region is CASISGGGESYNEQFF. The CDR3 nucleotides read TGTGCCAGCATCTCCGGAGGAGGGGAGTCCTACAATGAGCAGTTCTTC.

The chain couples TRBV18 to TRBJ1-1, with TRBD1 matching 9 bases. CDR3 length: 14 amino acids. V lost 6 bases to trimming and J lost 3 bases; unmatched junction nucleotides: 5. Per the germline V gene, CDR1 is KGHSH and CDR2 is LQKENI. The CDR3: CASSLRDRDTEAFF. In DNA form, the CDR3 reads TGTGCCAGCTCCCTACGGGACAGGGACACTGAAGCTTTCTTT.

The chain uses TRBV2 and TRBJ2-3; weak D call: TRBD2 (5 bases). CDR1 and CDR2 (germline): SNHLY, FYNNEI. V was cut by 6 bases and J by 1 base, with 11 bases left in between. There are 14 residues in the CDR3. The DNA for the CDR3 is TGTGCCAGCAGAGCGACGAGGGGCACAGATACGCAGTATTTT. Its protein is CASRATRGTDTQYF.

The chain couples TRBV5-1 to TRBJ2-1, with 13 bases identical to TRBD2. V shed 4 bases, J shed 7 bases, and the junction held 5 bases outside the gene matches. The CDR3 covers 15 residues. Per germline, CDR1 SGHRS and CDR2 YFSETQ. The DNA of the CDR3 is TGCGCCAGCAGCATAAGGACTAGCGGGGGAAATGAGCAGTTCTTC. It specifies CASSIRTSGGNEQFF.

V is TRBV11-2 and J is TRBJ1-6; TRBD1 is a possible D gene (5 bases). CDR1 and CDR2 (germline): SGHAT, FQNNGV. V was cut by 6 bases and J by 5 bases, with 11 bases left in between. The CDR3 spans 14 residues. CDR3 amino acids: CASRTGGDNSPLHF. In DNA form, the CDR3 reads TGTGCCAGCAGGACCGGGGGAGATAATTCACCCCTCCACTTT.